The present T cell receptor beta chain was sequenced within a study of a mutant IDH1 vaccine in newly diagnosed glioma. Study-wide background: The treated population exhibited a male proportion of around 62%, a female proportion of about 38%, and a mean age of approximately 41 years.

Here immunoSEQ multiplex PCR was the method, and the copy in TCRdb shows in-frame clones only, minus some. The sample records 77,000 or so clones, around 83% being singletons. On this clone itself: Antigen unknown.

Time point of the sample: week 23, last vaccination. Mutant IDH1 20-mer peptide, at 300 ug, made up each vaccine dose, with topical imiquimod. V was pared by 11 bases and J by 0 bases, with 27 bases of the junction left unmatched. Germline CDR1 and CDR2: SGHVS and FNYEAQ. This CDR3 is built from 20 residues. Study results and caveats: Alterations occurring in top peripheral T cell clonotypes seemed unrelated to pseudoprogression.

This sequence originates from a woman between 45 and 60 years old with glioma. Sample: PBMCs, taken from a glioma patient whose treatment included an IDH1 peptide vaccine. The chain is built from TRBV7-6 and TRBJ2-7, with 8 positions matching TRBD1. The CDR3 DNA is TGTGCCGTAACGGGGACTCGATTTCCCACCCGGGACAGGAGCTCCTACGAGCAGTACTTC. Its protein product is CAVTGTRFPTRDRSSYEQYF. The full variable domain, rest sourced from reference TRBV7-6 and TRBJ2-7, is GAGVSQSPRYKVTKRGQDVALRCDPISGHVSLYWYRQALGQGPEFLTYFNYEAQQDKSGLPNDRFSAERPEGSISTLTIQRTEQRDSAMYRCAVTGTRFPTRDRSSYEQYFGPGTRLTVT.